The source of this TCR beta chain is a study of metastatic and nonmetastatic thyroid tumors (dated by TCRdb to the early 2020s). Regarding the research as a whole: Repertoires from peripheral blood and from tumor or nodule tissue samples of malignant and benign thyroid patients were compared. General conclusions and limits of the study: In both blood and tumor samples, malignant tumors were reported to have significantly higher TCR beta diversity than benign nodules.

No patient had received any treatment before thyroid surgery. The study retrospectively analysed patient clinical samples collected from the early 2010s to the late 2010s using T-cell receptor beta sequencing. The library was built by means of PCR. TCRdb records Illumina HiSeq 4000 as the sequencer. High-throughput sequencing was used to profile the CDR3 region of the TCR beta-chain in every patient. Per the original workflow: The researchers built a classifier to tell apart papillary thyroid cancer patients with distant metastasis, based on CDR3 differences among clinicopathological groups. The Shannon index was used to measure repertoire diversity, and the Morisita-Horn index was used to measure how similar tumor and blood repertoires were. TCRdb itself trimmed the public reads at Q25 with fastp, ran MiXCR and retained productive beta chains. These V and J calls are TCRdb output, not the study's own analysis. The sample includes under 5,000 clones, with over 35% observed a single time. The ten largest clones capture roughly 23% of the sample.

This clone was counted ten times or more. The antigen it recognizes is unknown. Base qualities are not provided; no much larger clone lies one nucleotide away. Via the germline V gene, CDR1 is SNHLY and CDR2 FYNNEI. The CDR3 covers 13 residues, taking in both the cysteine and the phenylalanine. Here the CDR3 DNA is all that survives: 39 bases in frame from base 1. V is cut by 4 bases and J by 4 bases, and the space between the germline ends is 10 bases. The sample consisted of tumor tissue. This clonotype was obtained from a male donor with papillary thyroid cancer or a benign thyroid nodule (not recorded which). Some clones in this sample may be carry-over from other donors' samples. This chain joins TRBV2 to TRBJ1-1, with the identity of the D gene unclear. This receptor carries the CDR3 CASSVSVFTEAFF. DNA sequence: TGTGCCAGCAGTGTAAGTGTTTTCACTGAAGCTTTCTTT.